This TCR beta chain was recovered during a study of blood T cell repertoires in COVID-19. As for the study in general: From T cells, B-cell-depleted T cells, or PBMCs came the material, which was cDNA or gDNA.

Method: immunoSEQ multiplex PCR; TCRdb's copy keeps in-frame clones and lacks some. The sample lists under 100,000 clones; 85% to 95% were seen once. The CDR3 has 16 amino acids. The V and J ends lost 5 bases and 6 bases, in that order; junction bases with no gene match: 13. Germline loops: CDR1 LNHDA, CDR2 SQIVND (reference sequence). V is TRBV19 and J is TRBJ2-1; 7 bases match TRBD1. The TCR was taken from a woman aged 55-70 years with active COVID-19. Specimen: peripheral blood. This chain's CDR3 is CASSFRQGQVRNEQFF. The DNA of the CDR3 is TGTGCCAGTAGTTTTAGACAGGGCCAGGTTCGCAATGAGCAGTTCTTC.